The 26 T cell receptor beta chains listed next were all sequenced from one sample in a study of early T cells in non-severe SARS-CoV-2 infection. TCRdb re-analysed the 5' RACE reads in MiXCR, keeping a single row per CDR3 protein. The sample lists roughly 81,000 distinct CDR3 sequences, over 5% seen once, with about 8% in the top ten. Sequenced sample: whole blood. The receptor source for this set is an adult who was a healthcare worker with PCR-confirmed SARS-CoV-2 infection or an uninfected control (not recorded which).

This chain joins TRBV7-2 and TRBJ1-2; TRBD1 might be the D (5 bases). Germline V lookup: CDR1 SGHTA, CDR2 FQGNSA. Between the trimmed V and J ends, which lost 5 bases and 4 bases, there was a span of 17 bases. This CDR3 has 15 amino acids. This CDR3 is CASSPAGGAVYGYTF. The CDR3 coding sequence is TGTGCCAGCAGCCCGGCGGGGGGAGCGGTCTATGGCTACACCTTC.

This clonotype was seen repeatedly, ten times or more. V is TRBV6-6 and J is TRBJ2-3; TRBD2 matches 7 bases. Germline V lookup: CDR1 MNHNY, CDR2 SVGAGI (reference sequence). This CDR3 is 17 amino acids long. J was trimmed by 0 bases and V by 5 bases; bases with no gene match: 11. As DNA, the CDR3 is TGTGCCAGCAGTCCACCGATGGGTAGCGGGAGCACAGATACGCAGTATTTT. Its translation: CASSPPMGSGSTDTQYF.

The V gene is TRBV10-2, the J gene TRBJ2-7; 8 positions agree with TRBD2. Germline loops: CDR1 WSHSY, CDR2 SAAADI. CDR3 size: 14 residues. J lost 3 bases, V lost 6 bases, and 7 bases had no gene match. CDR3 protein: CASRPGGDGYEQYF. The CDR3 bases are TGCGCCAGCAGGCCCGGGGGGGACGGCTACGAGCAGTACTTC.

The V gene is TRBV2, the J gene TRBJ1-1; the D is unclear. Looked up from germline, CDR1 is SNHLY and CDR2 is FYNNEI. The CDR3 has 12 amino acids. V dropped 5 bases and J dropped 0 bases, with 4 bases sitting between them. The CDR3 is CASSRMNTEAFF. In nucleotides, the CDR3 is TGTGCCAGCAGTAGGATGAACACTGAAGCTTTCTTT.

This clonotype was counted only a few times. One junction end disagrees with the germline gene, perhaps due to a read error. This chain uses TRBV29-1 with TRBJ2-1, with 7 bases identical to TRBD2. CDR3 length: 17 amino acids. Looked up from germline, CDR1 is SQVTM and CDR2 is ANQGSEA. CDR3: CSVEGGSGTTLGNEQSF. The CDR3 bases are TGCAGCGTTGAAGGTGGAAGCGGGACCACCCTGGGCAATGAGCAGTCCTTC.

This clonotype was counted ten times or more. The chain is built from TRBV11-2 and TRBJ1-1, with 10 bases that match TRBD1. Looked up from germline, CDR1 is SGHAT and CDR2 is FQNNGV. The V gene end was trimmed by 5 bases and the J gene end by 5 bases; junction bases not matched to a gene: 8. The length of the CDR3 is 15 residues. DNA of the CDR3: TGTGCCAGCAGCAACTGGGGACAGGGGAGGACTGAAGCTTTCTTT. Its translation is CASSNWGQGRTEAFF.

Many counts were recorded for this clonotype. CDR3: CSASPPRASGRREQYF. Here the CDR3 DNA reads TGCAGTGCTAGCCCTCCCCGGGCTAGCGGGAGGCGCGAGCAGTACTTC. The rearrangement joins TRBV20-1 to TRBJ2-7; 11 nucleotides agree with TRBD2. From germline, CDR1 is DFQATT and CDR2 SNEGSKA (reference sequence). V gave up 3 bases and J gave up 6 bases; unmatched junction bases: 13. This CDR3 has 16 amino acids.

This clonotype was detected only a few times. V gene TRBV2 combines with J gene TRBJ1-1; no clear D. Germline V lookup: CDR1 SNHLY, CDR2 FYNNEI. V was shortened by 1 base and J by 0 bases, with 9 bases between the two germline ends. The CDR3 length is 15 residues. This CDR3 is CASSEVLVLNTEAFF. The DNA for the CDR3 is TGTGCCAGCAGTGAAGTTTTAGTACTGAACACTGAAGCTTTCTTT.

This clonotype has at least ten counts. J is TRBJ1-4 and V is TRBV13, with unresolved D. V lost 5 bases and J 5 bases, leaving 15 bases between the germline ends. Germline V CDR1 and CDR2: PRHDT, FYEKMQ (reference sequence). This CDR3 region has 15 residues. CDR3 sequence (DNA): TGTGCCAGCAGCACTAAGACTGAGTCAAATGAAAAACTGTTTTTT. Protein product: CASSTKTESNEKLFF.

This clonotype was seen at least ten times. V is TRBV29-1 and J is TRBJ2-7; D unclear. V was trimmed by 5 bases and J by 5 bases, leaving 10 bases between them. CDR1 is SQVTM and CDR2 is ANQGSEA in the germline V gene. The CDR3 is 11 amino acids. Written as DNA, the CDR3 is TGCAGCGTTATTATCGTGCACGAGCAGTACTTC. It specifies CSVIIVHEQYF.

There are many counts of this clonotype. V is TRBV29-1 and J is TRBJ2-2; D is perhaps TRBD1 (6 bases). Germline V gene data show CDR1 as SQVTM and CDR2 as ANQGSEA. The V and J ends lost 6 bases and 1 base respectively, with 15 bases between them. The CDR3 length is 15 residues. DNA of the CDR3: TGCAGCGTCACCGGGACATCGGGGAACACCGGGGAGCTGTTTTTT. It specifies CSVTGTSGNTGELFF.

This clonotype was seen a handful of times. The V gene is TRBV3-1, the J gene TRBJ2-1, with D possibly being TRBD2 (7 bases). The V gene's germline CDR1 is LGHDT and CDR2 YNNKEL (reference sequence). This CDR3 has 15 amino acids. V shed 4 bases and J shed 9 bases, with 19 bases lying between them. This chain's CDR3 is CASSPPSGRGIEQFF. The DNA of the CDR3 is TGTGCCAGCAGCCCGCCGTCGGGGAGGGGGATTGAGCAGTTCTTC.

In this sample, this clonotype turned up a few times. The chain joins TRBV6-5 to TRBJ2-1; 9 nucleotides match TRBD2. After removal of 5 bases from V and 6 bases from J, the junction contained 11 bases not matched to a gene. Germline CDR1 is MNHEY and CDR2 is SVGAGI. This CDR3 has 16 amino acids. CDR3 in amino acids: CASSPKAGGMVNEQFF. For the CDR3, the DNA is TGTGCCAGCAGTCCTAAAGCGGGAGGCATGGTCAATGAGCAGTTCTTC.

In its sample, this clonotype was seen a few times. The rearrangement uses TRBV7-2 and TRBJ2-1; D ambiguous. V was trimmed by 3 bases and J by 12 bases, leaving 12 bases between them. The CDR3 is 12 residues long. CDR1 SGHTA and CDR2 FQGNSA come from the germline V gene. As DNA, the CDR3 is TGTGCCAGCAGCTTCACGGCCCGGAGGCAGTTCTTC. Amino acids: CASSFTARRQFF.

This clonotype was recorded many times. The gene calls are TRBV7-2 and TRBJ2-7; D may correspond to TRBD1 or TRBD2 (7 bases each). V lost 1 base and J lost 7, with 17 bases in between. CDR1 is SGHTA and CDR2 is FQGNSA in the germline V gene. There are 15 residues in the CDR3. CDR3 residues: CASSLDRGGPLEQYF. As DNA, the CDR3 is TGTGCCAGCAGCTTAGACAGGGGAGGGCCCCTGGAGCAGTACTTC.

At least ten counts were recorded for this clonotype. V gene TRBV19 combines with J gene TRBJ1-2; D not resolved. CDR3 length: 13 residues. V was trimmed by 5 bases and J by 2 bases, leaving 9 bases between them. Germline CDR1 reads LNHDA; CDR2 reads SQIVND (reference sequence). In DNA, the CDR3 is TGTGCCAGTAGTTTGGTGGGGAACTATGGCTACACCTTC. This translates into CASSLVGNYGYTF.

The chain employs TRBV18 and TRBJ1-1; D uncertain. Germline loops: CDR1 KGHSH, CDR2 LQKENI. The CDR3 totals 12 residues. With 2 bases removed from V and 6 bases from J, the gap between germline ends came to 7 bases. CDR3 in amino acids: CASSPGFAEAFF. CDR3 nucleotides: TGTGCCAGCTCACCAGGGTTCGCTGAAGCTTTCTTT.

This clonotype was observed many times. The chain combines TRBV7-9 with TRBJ1-6; unclear D gene. This CDR3 is 16 amino acids long. Germline CDR1 is SEHNR and CDR2 is FQNEAQ (reference sequence). The germline V and J ends were trimmed by 2 bases and 1 base, with 9 bases remaining between them. CDR3 DNA sequence: TGTGCCAGCAGCTTATTCGGTGGTTCCTATAATTCACCCCTCCACTTT. Its protein is CASSLFGGSYNSPLHF.

This clonotype has at least ten counts. This chain links TRBV7-9 with TRBJ2-5; TRBD1 is a possible D gene (6 bases). The CDR3 loop spans 14 amino acids. Trimming shortened V by 5 bases and J by 2 bases, and 12 bases separated the two germline ends. The V gene's germline CDR1 is SEHNR and CDR2 FQNEAQ (reference sequence). For the CDR3, the DNA is TGTGCCAGCAGCACCCTGACAGGTCAAGAGACCCAGTACTTC. It codes for CASSTLTGQETQYF.

This clonotype has ten or more counts. The V and J genes are TRBV28 and TRBJ1-1; D is ambiguous. CDR3 length: 11 amino acids. Deletions cut 8 bases from V and 1 base from J, with 5 bases between. Germline CDR1 and CDR2: MDHEN and SYDVKM. The CDR3 here is CASYKNTEAFF. DNA for the CDR3: TGTGCCAGCTACAAGAACACTGAAGCTTTCTTT.

In its sample, this clonotype was seen a few times. The V call is TRBV6-5, the J call TRBJ2-1; 8 positions agree with TRBD1. The CDR3 loop spans 12 amino acids. The V segment lost 2 bases and the J segment 9 bases; nucleotides outside the gene matches: 0. The germline V gene has CDR1 MNHEY and CDR2 SVGAGI. Written as DNA, the CDR3 is TGTGCCAGCAGTTACGACAGGGGTGAGCAGTTCTTC. Its protein is CASSYDRGEQFF.

Many counts were recorded for this clonotype. The V and J genes are TRBV19 and TRBJ2-4; perhaps TRBD2 as D (6 bases). CDR3 length: 18 residues. Trimming shortened V by 7 bases and J by 0 bases, and 22 bases separated the two germline ends. Germline CDR1 LNHDA, CDR2 SQIVND (reference sequence). CDR3 in DNA: TGTGCCAGTACTGACTTGCGGGGAACGGGACTAGCCAAAAACATTCAGTACTTC. Translated: CASTDLRGTGLAKNIQYF.

This clonotype was seen repeatedly, ten times or more. The chain recombines TRBV5-6 with TRBJ2-5, with 7 nucleotides matching TRBD1. This CDR3 is 15 amino acids long. Germline V gives CDR1 SGHDT, CDR2 YYEEEE. V lost 1 base and J lost 4; bases outside the gene matches: 7. CDR3 DNA sequence: TGTGCCAGCAGCTTGACAGGGGTTTCACTAGAGACCCAGTACTTC. It encodes CASSLTGVSLETQYF.

At least ten counts were recorded for this clonotype. The rearrangement joins TRBV6-5 to TRBJ2-6; TRBD2 might be the D (6 bases). V lost 8 bases and J 2 bases, leaving 13 bases between the germline ends. The CDR3 sequence is 15 residues long. In germline, CDR1 is MNHEY, CDR2 SVGAGI. This CDR3 is CASGRWGTGANVLTF. The DNA of the CDR3 is TGTGCCAGCGGGAGGTGGGGTACTGGGGCCAACGTCCTGACTTTC.

CDR3 nucleotides: TGTGCCAGCAGCTTGCCTATCTATGGCTACACCTTC. It translates to CASSLPIYGYTF. The chain carries TRBV7-9 and TRBJ1-2; D gene ambiguous. V dropped 3 bases and J dropped 4 bases, with 6 bases sitting between them. Germline V gene lookup returns CDR1 SEHNR and CDR2 FQNEAQ (reference sequence). This CDR3 has 12 residues.

This sequence joins TRBV12-3 or TRBV12-4 and TRBJ2-4; 11 bases are a match to TRBD2. Trimming at V came to 8 bases and at J to 0 bases, leaving 15 bases not matched to a gene. This CDR3 is built from 19 residues. CDR3 coding DNA: TGTGCCAGCTCTCAGCGCCGACTAGCGGGACGTATAGCCAAAAACATTCAGTACTTC. It encodes CASSQRRLAGRIAKNIQYF.